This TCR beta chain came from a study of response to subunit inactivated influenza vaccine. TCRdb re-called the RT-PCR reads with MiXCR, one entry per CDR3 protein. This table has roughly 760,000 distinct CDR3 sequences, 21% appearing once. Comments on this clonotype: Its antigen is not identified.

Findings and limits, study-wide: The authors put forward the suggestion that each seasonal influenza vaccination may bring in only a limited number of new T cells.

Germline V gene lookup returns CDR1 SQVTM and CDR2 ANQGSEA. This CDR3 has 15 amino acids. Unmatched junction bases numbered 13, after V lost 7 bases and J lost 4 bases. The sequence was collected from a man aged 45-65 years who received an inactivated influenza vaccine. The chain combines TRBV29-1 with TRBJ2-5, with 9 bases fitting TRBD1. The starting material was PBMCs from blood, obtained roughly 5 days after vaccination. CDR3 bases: TGCAGCGCCAGGAGGGGACAGGGACCGCTAGAGACCCAGTACTTC. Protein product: CSARRGQGPLETQYF.